The rows below give T cell receptor beta chains drawn from one sample of a study of CD8 T cells in ankylosing spondylitis. In TCRdb, the 5' RACE reads were re-called with MiXCR into one record per CDR3 protein. The sample lists approximately 250,000 distinct CDR3 sequences, around 25% occurring once. The sequenced material came from blood, either unsorted or a sorted T cell fraction (not recorded which). These TCRs come from a male donor with ankylosing spondylitis or in good health (not recorded which). Each CDR3 is given with its conserved first and last residue. A D gene is named only where the DNA matches it firmly. Size is stated for part of the rows, as once, few or many counts, or as a class when the clone is expanded.

TRBV20-1	TRBD2	NA	13	TRBJ2-5	CSALAGGQETQYF	TGCAGTGCTTTAGCGGGGGGGCAAGAGACCCAGTACTTC
TRBV5-5	NA	many	14	TRBJ2-1	CASSLVRSGDEQFF	TGTGCCAGCAGCTTGGTCCGGAGTGGAGATGAGCAGTTCTTC
TRBV3-1	NA	many	13	TRBJ2-5	CASSQGIQETQYF	TGTGCCAGCAGCCAAGGAATCCAAGAGACCCAGTACTTC
TRBV6-6	TRBD2	NA	13	TRBJ2-7	CASSSGGDYEQYF	TGTGCCAGCAGTTCGGGAGGAGACTACGAGCAGTACTTC
TRBV6-1	TRBD1	NA	15	TRBJ2-7	CASSEAGQGAWEQYF	TGTGCCAGCAGTGAAGCCGGACAGGGGGCGTGGGAGCAGTACTTC
TRBV7-9	NA	many	15	TRBJ2-2	CASSIAGLTTGELFF	TGTGCCAGCAGCATCGCGGGACTCACAACCGGGGAGCTGTTTTTT
TRBV12-3/TRBV12-4	NA	NA	11	TRBJ2-2	CASSWSGELFF	TGTGCCAGCAGTTGGTCCGGGGAGCTGTTTTTT
TRBV5-1	TRBD2	many	14	TRBJ2-3	CASSASSGGDTQYF	TGCGCCAGCAGCGCCTCTAGCGGGGGAGATACGCAGTATTTT
TRBV10-3	TRBD2	many	15	TRBJ2-1	CAIRDMGGGNNEQFF	TGTGCCATCAGGGATATGGGGGGGGGGAACAATGAGCAGTTCTTC
TRBV5-1	NA	many	15	TRBJ2-1	CASSFPGAWGGEQFF	TGCGCCAGCAGCTTCCCCGGGGCCTGGGGGGGCGAGCAGTTCTTC
TRBV3-1	TRBD1	few	15	TRBJ1-2	CASSYETGASYGYTF	TGTGCCAGCAGCTATGAGACAGGGGCTTCCTATGGCTACACCTTC
TRBV20-1	TRBD2	NA	15	TRBJ2-1	CSAREASGGGNEQFF	TGCAGTGCTAGAGAAGCTAGCGGGGGGGGGAATGAGCAGTTCTTC
TRBV6-5	NA	few	12	TRBJ2-5	CASSSPRGTQYF	TGTGCCAGCAGTTCCCCTCGGGGGACCCAGTACTTC
TRBV20-1	NA	many	12	TRBJ1-2	CSADGRAYGYTF	TGCAGTGCTGATGGCAGGGCCTATGGCTACACCTTC
TRBV12-3/TRBV12-4	TRBD2	many	15	TRBJ2-1	CASSFVGGGYNEQFF	TGTGCCAGCAGTTTCGTGGGGGGGGGTTACAATGAGCAGTTCTTC
TRBV4-2	TRBD1	many	15	TRBJ2-7	CASSRGQGAQYEQYF	TGTGCCAGCAGCCGGGGACAGGGGGCTCAGTACGAGCAGTACTTC
TRBV29-1	TRBD1	NA	13	TRBJ2-5	CSVKQGPQETQYF	TGCAGCGTTAAACAGGGGCCCCAAGAGACCCAGTACTTC